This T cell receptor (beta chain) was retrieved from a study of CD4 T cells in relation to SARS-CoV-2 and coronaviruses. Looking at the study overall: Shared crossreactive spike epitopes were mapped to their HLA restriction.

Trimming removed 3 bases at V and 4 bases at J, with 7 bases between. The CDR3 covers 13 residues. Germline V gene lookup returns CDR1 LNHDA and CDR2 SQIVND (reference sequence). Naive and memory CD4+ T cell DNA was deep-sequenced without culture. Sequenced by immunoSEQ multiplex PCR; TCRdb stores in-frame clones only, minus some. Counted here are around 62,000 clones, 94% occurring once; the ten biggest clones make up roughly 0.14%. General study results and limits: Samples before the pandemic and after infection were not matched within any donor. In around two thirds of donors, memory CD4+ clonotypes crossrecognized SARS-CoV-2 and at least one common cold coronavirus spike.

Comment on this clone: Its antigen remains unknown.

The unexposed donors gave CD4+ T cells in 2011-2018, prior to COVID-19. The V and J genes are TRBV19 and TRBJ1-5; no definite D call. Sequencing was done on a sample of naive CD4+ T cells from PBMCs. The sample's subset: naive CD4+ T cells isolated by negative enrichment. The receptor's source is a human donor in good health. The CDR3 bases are TGTGCCAGTAGTATTCGTGGGAATCAGCCCCAGCATTTT. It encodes CASSIRGNQPQHF.